Included here is one TCR beta chain sequence, with context. The antigen it recognizes is unknown. There are no base qualities to consult, and no much larger clone falls within one base. The germline V gene supplies CDR1 KGHSH and CDR2 LQKENI. Between the V and J ends, shortened by 1 base and 3 bases respectively, the junction contains 22 bases. There are 18 amino acids in the CDR3, from cysteine to phenylalanine inclusive. Just the 54-base CDR3 DNA is kept, in frame starting at base 1. The data stem from a study of blood T cell repertoires in COVID-19 (dated by TCRdb to between 2020 and 2021). Turning to the overall study: Collaborator samples came from the United States, Italy and Spain and covered acute and convalescent phases of COVID-19. The material from the prospective study consisted of cDNA or gDNA derived from T cells, B-cell-depleted T cells, or PBMCs. Subjects who had been exposed to COVID-19, were actively infected with it, or had recovered from it provided the deeply sampled blood TCRbeta repertoires that made up the dataset. The repertoires were released in a freely available public database intended as a resource for research on the immune response to SARS-CoV-2. Samples were obtained from the ongoing ImmuneRACE study (first 160 participants) and from 1,200 or so subjects provided by 6 global collaborators. Nearly every sample came with metadata listing a de-identified subject ID, COVID-19 status, age in years and sex. Where available, HLA class I and class II types were obtained from metadata supplied by the sample provider rather than from assay-based typing. Overall results and qualifications from the work: Clinical and demographic metadata were provided uncurated, with the amount varying by source and participant.

In the prospective study, participants were about 18 to 95 years old, resided in about two dozen geographic areas of the United States, and were enrolled through a virtual design. In the prospective study, participants were assigned to cohorts based on the clinical history participants reported in a screening survey and a study questionnaire. Recovered participants in ImmuneRACE Cohort 3 were defined as having two consecutive negative NP/OP PCR tests, clearance from a healthcare professional, or resolution of symptoms. In the prospective study, whole blood, serum and a nasopharyngeal or oropharyngeal swab were collected from each participant by mobile phlebotomists. Additional blood draws and questionnaires over an approximately two-month period could optionally be provided by prospective study participants. Blood samples from the prospective study were shipped frozen or at room temperature prior to DNA extraction.

TCRbeta CDR3 regions were amplified from genomic DNA by means of the immunoSEQ Assay, a bias-controlled multiplex PCR. As for how the authors treated the data: The number of nucleated cells in each sample was estimated by amplification of reference gene primers within the assay. Sequence reads were collapsed and filtered to measure the absolute abundance of every unique TCRbeta CDR3 rearrangement. For each sample, productive Simpson clonality was calculated as the square root of Simpson's diversity index across productive rearrangements. TCRdb holds this immuneACCESS table with in-frame rearrangements only. Some clones are missing; in checked studies, unresolved V genes explain under half, and the rest has no known cause. The DNA gave D and trimming, while V, J and clone size come from that table. This sample gives some 240,000 clones in total; about four fifths of them show up just once. About 3.4% of the sample comes from the top ten.

Here the chain combines TRBV18 and TRBJ2-7, with a weak D call of TRBD1 (5 bases match). Material for sequencing was PBMCs or T cells enriched from blood (not recorded which). This TCR was sampled from a man aged 50 to 59 who had recovered from COVID-19. The CDR3 protein sequence reads: CASSPLTPGAQLNYEQYF. The nucleotide sequence is given as TGTGCCAGCTCACCACTCACCCCTGGGGCCCAACTAAACTACGAGCAGTACTTC. Full variable domain (CDR3 extended with the reference TRBV18 and TRBJ2-7 proteins): NAGVMQNPRHLVRRRGQEARLRCSPMKGHSHVYWYRQLPEEGLKFMVYLQKENIIDESGMPKERFSAEFPKEGPSILRIQQVVRGDSAAYFCASSPLTPGAQLNYEQYFGPGTRLTVT.